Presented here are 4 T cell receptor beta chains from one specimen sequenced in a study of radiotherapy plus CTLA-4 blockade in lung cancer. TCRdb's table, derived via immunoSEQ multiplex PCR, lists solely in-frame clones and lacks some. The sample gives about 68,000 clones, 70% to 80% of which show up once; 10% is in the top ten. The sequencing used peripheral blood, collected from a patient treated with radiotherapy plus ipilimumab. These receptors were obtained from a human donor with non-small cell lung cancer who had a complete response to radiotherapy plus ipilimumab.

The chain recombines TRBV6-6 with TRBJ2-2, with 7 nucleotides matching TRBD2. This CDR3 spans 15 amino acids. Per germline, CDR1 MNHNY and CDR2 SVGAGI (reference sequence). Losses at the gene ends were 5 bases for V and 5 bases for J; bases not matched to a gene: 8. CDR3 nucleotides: TGTGCCAGCAGTCAGCGGGGAGGAGAGACCGGGGAGCTGTTTTTT. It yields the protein CASSQRGGETGELFF.

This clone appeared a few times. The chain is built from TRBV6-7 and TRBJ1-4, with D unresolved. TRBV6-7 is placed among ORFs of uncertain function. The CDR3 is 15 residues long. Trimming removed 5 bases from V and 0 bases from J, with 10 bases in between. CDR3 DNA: TGTGCCAGCAGTGGGTCCGATCCAACTAATGAAAAACTGTTTTTT. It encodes CASSGSDPTNEKLFF.

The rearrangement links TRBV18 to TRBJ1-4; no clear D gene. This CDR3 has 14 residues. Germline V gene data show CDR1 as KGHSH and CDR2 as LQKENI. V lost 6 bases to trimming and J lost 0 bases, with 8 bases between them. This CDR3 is CASSTFSTNEKLFF. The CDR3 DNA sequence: TGTGCCAGCTCCACATTTTCAACTAATGAAAAACTGTTTTTT.

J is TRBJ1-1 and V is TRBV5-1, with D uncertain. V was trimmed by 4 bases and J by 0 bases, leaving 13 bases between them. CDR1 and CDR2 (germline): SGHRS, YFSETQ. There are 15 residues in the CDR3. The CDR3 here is CASSAVGGVNTEAFF. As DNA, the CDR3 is TGCGCCAGCAGCGCAGTCGGTGGGGTGAACACTGAAGCTTTCTTT. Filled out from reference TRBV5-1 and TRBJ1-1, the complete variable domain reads KAGVTQTPRYLIKTRGQQVTLSCSPISGHRSVSWYQQTPGQGLQFLFEYFSETQRNKGNFPGRFSGRQFSNSRSEMNVSTLELGDSALYLCASSAVGGVNTEAFFGQGTRLTVV.